These 18 T cell receptor beta chains were all obtained from the same sample, sequenced in a study of vaccination and CD4 T cells after COVID-19. Once obtained from cultured CD4+ T cells, the DNA was sequenced using the Oncomine TCR Beta short-read assay. One entry per CDR3 protein results from TCRdb running MiXCR on the PCR reads. The sample lists about 12,000 distinct CDR3 sequences, roughly 65% occurring once. These TCRs' antigens remain unknown. The treatment: roughly 10-day PBMC culture with coronavirus spike peptide pools or control peptides (ViraFEST assay). Sequenced material: CD4+ T cells from blood, cultured in vitro. All receptors come from a human donor who had recovered from COVID-19.

The CDR3 nucleotides read TGTGCCAGCAGCATCGGGCAGGGAATAGCCAAAAACATTCAGTACTTC. It yields the protein CASSIGQGIAKNIQYF. V usage is TRBV7-2 and J usage is TRBJ2-4, with D possibly matching TRBD1 (5 bases). The CDR3 is 16 residues long. Deletions cut 5 bases from V and 0 bases from J, with 14 bases between. The germline V gene encodes CDR1 SGHTA and CDR2 FQGNSA.

V gene TRBV19 combines with J gene TRBJ1-5, with 10 bases matching TRBD1. Germline CDR1 reads LNHDA; CDR2 reads SQIVND (reference sequence). The length of the CDR3 is 14 residues. After removal of 1 base from V and 9 bases from J, the junction contained 3 bases not matched to a gene. In nucleotides, the CDR3 is TGTGCCAGTAGTATAGGCGGACAGGGGGTGCCCCAGCATTTT. It is translated as CASSIGGQGVPQHF.

The genes are TRBV27 and TRBJ2-7; no clear D gene. From germline, CDR1 is MNHEY and CDR2 SMNVEV (reference sequence). The CDR3 contains 15 residues. V was trimmed by 3 bases and J by 5 bases, leaving 17 bases between them. The CDR3 region has the DNA TGTGCCAGCAGTTTCCACGGCGCCTCCCCCCACGAGCAGTACTTC. Encoded protein: CASSFHGASPHEQYF.

This clonotype was observed a few times. The chain couples TRBV27 to TRBJ1-1, with TRBD1 identical over 7 bases. The CDR3 spans 13 residues. After removal of 4 bases from V and 5 bases from J, the junction contained 4 bases not matched to a gene. Per germline, CDR1 MNHEY and CDR2 SMNVEV (reference sequence). CDR3 sequence reads: CASSSGGRTEAFF. Written as DNA, the CDR3 is TGTGCCAGCAGTTCAGGGGGACGGACTGAAGCTTTCTTT.

The chain couples TRBV20-1 to TRBJ2-5; TRBD2 matches 7 bases. Germline V gene sequence: CDR1 DFQATT, CDR2 SNEGSKA (reference sequence). This CDR3 comprises 16 residues. With V trimmed by 4 bases and J by 0 bases, 11 bases remained unmatched. The chain's CDR3 is CSAIPAGRAYQETQYF. CDR3 in DNA: TGCAGTGCTATCCCCGCGGGGAGGGCATACCAAGAGACCCAGTACTTC.

This clonotype was recorded once. Here the CDR3 reads CSASLTLLTNEKLFF. In nucleotides, the CDR3 is TGCAGTGCTAGCCTCACATTGTTAACTAATGAAAAACTGTTTTTT. The genes are TRBV20-1 and TRBJ1-4; no reliable D call. This CDR3 region has 15 residues. Germline CDR1 and CDR2: DFQATT and SNEGSKA (reference sequence). V dropped 3 bases and J dropped 1 base, with 12 bases sitting between them.

The chain carries TRBV19 and TRBJ2-1; TRBD2 is a possible D gene (6 bases). Per the germline V gene, CDR1 is LNHDA and CDR2 is SQIVND (reference sequence). The length of the CDR3 is 15 residues. With 4 bases removed from V and 0 bases from J, the gap between germline ends came to 10 bases. In DNA form, the CDR3 reads TGTGCCAGTAGTAAAGAGCGGGCCTCCTACAATGAGCAGTTCTTC. Encoded protein: CASSKERASYNEQFF. Combining the CDR3 with reference TRBV19 and TRBJ2-1 gives the whole variable domain DGGITQSPKYLFRKEGQNVTLSCEQNLNHDAMYWYRQDPGQGLRLIYYSQIVNDFQKGDIAEGYSVSREKKESFPLTVTSAQKNPTAFYLCASSKERASYNEQFFGPGTRLTVL.

V gene TRBV24-1 combines with J gene TRBJ2-1, with 7 bases matching TRBD2. This CDR3 comprises 12 residues. From germline, CDR1 is KGHDR and CDR2 SFDVKD. Losses at the gene ends were 9 bases for V and 6 bases for J; bases not matched to a gene: 4. The CDR3 sequence: CATGTTLNEQFF. DNA of the CDR3: TGTGCCACCGGGACTACACTCAATGAGCAGTTCTTC.

The chain couples TRBV12-3 or TRBV12-4 to TRBJ1-1, with D possibly TRBD1 on 6 matching bases. Trimming left V 1 base short and J 5 bases short, with 14 bases between. The length of the CDR3 is 15 residues. In nucleotides, the CDR3 is TGTGCCAGCAGTTTAGGGAGGGGGAGGGTTACTGAAGCTTTCTTT. As protein: CASSLGRGRVTEAFF.

The gene calls are TRBV7-2 and TRBJ1-6; weak D call: TRBD1 (6 bases). The ends were cut back, 2 bases at V and 5 bases at J, with 13 bases in the middle. CDR3 length: 16 amino acids. Germline lookup yields CDR1 SGHTA and CDR2 FQGNSA. The CDR3 DNA reads TGTGCCAGCAGCTTACAGGGGTCGGGGAATAATTCACCCCTCCACTTT. Protein sequence: CASSLQGSGNNSPLHF.

This clonotype was seen a few times. The chain carries TRBV11-2 and TRBJ2-3; D might be TRBD1 (6 bases). V was trimmed by 5 bases and J by 8 bases, leaving 11 bases between them. The V gene's germline CDR1 is SGHAT and CDR2 FQNNGV. This CDR3 comprises 12 residues. CDR3 loop: CASSLTRGTQYF. The CDR3 region has the DNA TGTGCCAGCAGCCTTACCAGGGGTACGCAGTATTTT.

This clonotype was seen just once. The V call is TRBV30, the J call TRBJ1-2; D gene uncertain. Deletions cut 3 bases from V and 2 bases from J, with 7 bases between. This CDR3 is 12 amino acids long. In germline, CDR1 is GTSNPN, CDR2 SVGIG (reference sequence). The CDR3 reads CAWSAGNYGYTF. CDR3 DNA sequence: TGTGCCTGGAGCGCCGGGAACTATGGCTACACCTTC.

The rearrangement joins TRBV19 to TRBJ1-2, with D unresolved. Germline V gene sequence: CDR1 LNHDA, CDR2 SQIVND (reference sequence). The CDR3 is made up of 12 amino acids. With 4 bases removed from V and 7 bases from J, the gap between germline ends came to 10 bases. Here the CDR3 reads CASSTSISGYTF. The DNA of the CDR3 is TGTGCCAGTAGTACTAGTATTTCTGGCTACACCTTC.

The chain has TRBV7-3 and TRBJ1-1; TRBD1 aligns across 10 bases. CDR3 length: 15 residues. Trimming at V came to 5 bases and at J to 5 bases, leaving 8 bases not matched to a gene. Germline CDR1 SGHTA, CDR2 FQGTGA. This chain's CDR3 is CASSATGTGVTEAFF. The CDR3 DNA sequence: TGTGCCAGCAGCGCTACCGGGACAGGGGTAACTGAAGCTTTCTTT.

This sequence joins TRBV12-3 or TRBV12-4 and TRBJ2-1; D remains ambiguous. CDR3 length: 11 residues. Trimming shortened V by 4 bases and J by 9 bases, and 7 bases separated the two germline ends. The CDR3 coding sequence is TGTGCCAGCAGTTCCGGAGTTGAGCAGTTCTTC. It translates to CASSSGVEQFF.

The gene calls are TRBV20-1 and TRBJ1-1; 8 bases align to TRBD1. Trimming at V came to 0 bases and at J to 4 bases, leaving 19 bases not matched to a gene. CDR1 and CDR2 from the germline V gene are DFQATT and SNEGSKA (reference sequence). The CDR3 is 19 residues long. The CDR3 region has the DNA TGCAGTGCTAGAGATCCGGGACAGGAACGGGAGAGTGCCGGCACTGAAGCTTTCTTT. Translating it yields CSARDPGQERESAGTEAFF.

The V and J genes are TRBV4-1 and TRBJ1-5, with TRBD1 as a possible D gene (5 bases). Trimming shortened V by 1 base and J by 2 bases, and 12 bases separated the two germline ends. The germline gives CDR1 MGHRA, CDR2 YSYEKL. The CDR3 loop spans 16 amino acids. For the CDR3, the DNA is TGCGCCAGCAGCCAAGTTACTCAGGGAGGCAATCAGCCCCAGCATTTT. It codes for CASSQVTQGGNQPQHF.

The V call is TRBV24-1, the J call TRBJ2-2; D remains unclear. CDR1 KGHDR and CDR2 SFDVKD come from the germline V gene. Deletions cut 11 bases from V and 1 base from J, with 13 bases between. The CDR3 is 14 amino acids. Written as DNA, the CDR3 is TGTGCCATCGGTTTTTCTGGGAACACCGGGGAGCTGTTTTTT. It encodes CAIGFSGNTGELFF.